The entry that follows covers one T cell receptor (beta chain) sequence. Its target is unknown. This table comes from immunoSEQ multiplex PCR, and its TCRdb copy is limited to in-frame clones, with some not included. Of about 15,000 clones detected, roughly 60% appear once; the ten largest clones hold approximately 15%. This specimen belongs to a study of CD4+ T cells in melanoma. Study-wide findings and caveats: CD8+ T cell, macrophage and B cell function reportedly correlated with neoantigen-specific CD4+ T cells. In melanoma, neoantigen-specific CD4+ T cells reportedly differed in differentiation state.

V was clipped by 2 bases and J by 5 bases, with 10 bases between them. Germline V CDR1 and CDR2: SGDLS, YYNGEE. The CDR3 contains 14 residues. The V call is TRBV9, the J call TRBJ1-4, with D hard to call. The receptor was isolated from a human donor with melanoma. Sequencing was carried out using cells from a culture (not recorded whether cultured in vitro). CDR3: CASSVGMMNEKLFF. CDR3 nucleotides: TGTGCCAGCAGCGTCGGGATGATGAATGAAAAACTGTTTTTT. Filled out from reference TRBV9 and TRBJ1-4, the complete variable domain reads DSGVTQTPKHLITATGQRVTLRCSPRSGDLSVYWYQQSLDQGLQFLIQYYNGEERAKGNILERFSAQQFPDLHSELNLSSLELGDSALYFCASSVGMMNEKLFFGSGTQLSVL.